The next 17 T cell receptor beta chains were all read from a single sample in a study of T cells in Graves' hyperthyroidism and ophthalmopathy. RNA transcripts yielded amplified TCR beta CDR3 regions. The TCR CDR3 was amplified in a first-round RT-PCR using the HTBI primer set. TCRdb reprocessed the multiplex PCR reads with MiXCR, giving one entry per CDR3 protein. The repertoire includes some 500,000 distinct CDR3 sequences, about an eighth of them detected once, and 17% sits in the top ten. Sequencing input: blood. All receptors derive from a woman between 18 and 29 years old with Graves' hyperthyroidism.

As regards this clonotype: A much bigger clone sits one base away, suggesting this may be a read error. The V call is TRBV15, the J call TRBJ2-1; 7 bases are a match to TRBD2. The J call may be in error: the DNA end matches TRBJ2-7 better. Germline lookup yields CDR1 LNHNV and CDR2 YYDKDF (reference sequence). The CDR3 spans 14 residues. The DNA of the CDR3 is TGTGCCACCAGCAGACAGCGGGGTTACAATGAGCAGTACTTC. Protein sequence: CATSRQRGYNEQYF.

About this clonotype itself: A read error may be the cause here, since a much bigger clone is one base away. The chain has TRBV7-2 and TRBJ1-2; possible D gene TRBD1, 5 bases. The CDR3 has 13 residues. Deletions cut 4 bases from V and 4 bases from J, with 10 bases between. CDR1 SGHTA and CDR2 FQGNSA come from the germline V gene. The CDR3 bases are TGTGCCAGCAGCTCATGGGGGACCTATGGCTACACCTTC. The encoded protein is CASSSWGTYGYTF.

This clonotype was detected a few times. The rearrangement uses TRBV12-3 or TRBV12-4 and TRBJ2-7; TRBD2 is a possible D gene (6 bases). This CDR3 spans 15 amino acids. V dropped 6 bases and J dropped 7 bases, with 22 bases sitting between them. The CDR3 loop reads CASRPAGTPGGEQYF. The CDR3 DNA reads TGTGCCAGCAGACCAGCCGGGACCCCCGGGGGAGAGCAGTACTTC.

This clonotype was seen at least ten times. The rearrangement uses TRBV12-3 or TRBV12-4 and TRBJ2-7; 14 nucleotides match TRBD2. The V segment lost 6 bases and the J segment 2 bases; nucleotides outside the gene matches: 6. The CDR3 length is 16 residues. This CDR3 reads CASRGTSGRIPYEQYF. The CDR3 region has the DNA TGTGCCAGCAGGGGGACTAGCGGGAGAATTCCCTACGAGCAGTACTTC.

The V and J genes are TRBV3-1 and TRBJ2-4; D is perhaps TRBD2 (5 bases). CDR1 is LGHDT, CDR2 YNNKEL, per germline (reference sequence). V was cut by 6 bases and J by 1 base, with 10 bases left in between. The CDR3 extends over 14 amino acids. CDR3 in amino acids: CASSLREAKNIQYF. Here the CDR3 DNA reads TGTGCCAGCAGTCTTAGGGAGGCCAAAAACATTCAGTACTTC.

Ten or more counts support this clonotype. The chain has TRBV20-1 and TRBJ1-1; tentative D call: TRBD1 (5 bases). Looked up from germline, CDR1 is DFQATT and CDR2 is SNEGSKA (reference sequence). V dropped 2 bases and J dropped 1 base, with 11 bases sitting between them. CDR3 length: 14 residues. The CDR3 DNA reads as TGCAGTGCTAGATGGGGTACAGGGAACACTGAAGCTTTCTTT. It yields the protein CSARWGTGNTEAFF.

This clonotype was recorded many times. The CDR3 reads CASSLGEADTQYF. The CDR3 DNA sequence: TGTGCCAGCAGCTTAGGGGAGGCAGATACGCAGTATTTT. The rearrangement joins TRBV11-2 to TRBJ2-3, with D possibly matching TRBD2 (6 bases). Trimming pared 1 base from V and 4 bases from J, leaving 6 bases between. CDR1 is SGHAT, CDR2 FQNNGV, per germline. This CDR3 region has 13 residues. The full variable domain, its missing parts supplied by reference TRBV11-2 and TRBJ2-3, is EAGVAQSPRYKIIEKRQSVAFWCNPISGHATLYWYQQILGQGPKLLIQFQNNGVVDDSQLPKDRFSAERLKGVDSTLKIQPAKLEDSAVYLCASSLGEADTQYFGPGTRLTVL.

The V call is TRBV9, the J call TRBJ2-4, with TRBD2 matching over 16 bases. J gave up 7 bases and V 4 bases, and 14 bases lay outside the gene matches. The germline gives CDR1 SGDLS, CDR2 YYNGEE. CDR3 size: 19 residues. This CDR3 is CASSPRSGTSGRASNIQYF. The CDR3 bases are TGTGCCAGCAGCCCAAGATCCGGGACTAGCGGGAGGGCCTCTAACATTCAGTACTTC.

This clonotype has at least ten counts. The chain links TRBV3-1 to TRBJ2-7; TRBD2 matches 7 bases. CDR3 length: 16 residues. After removal of 1 base from V and 3 bases from J, the junction contained 9 bases not matched to a gene. The germline V gene encodes CDR1 LGHDT and CDR2 YNNKEL (reference sequence). The chain's CDR3 is CASSQGGLGEVYEQYV. CDR3 in DNA: TGTGCCAGCAGCCAAGGCGGACTAGGGGAAGTCTACGAGCAGTACGTC.

The chain couples TRBV19 to TRBJ1-5; 8 bases are a match to TRBD1. V gave up 6 bases and J gave up 0 bases; unmatched junction bases: 7. Germline V lookup: CDR1 LNHDA, CDR2 SQIVND (reference sequence). The CDR3 contains 16 residues. The CDR3 bases are TGTGCCAGTAGGCCGGGACAGGATTATAGCAATCAGCCCCAGCATTTT. Translating it yields CASRPGQDYSNQPQHF.

This clonotype appeared once. This could be a read error, since a much larger clone is one nucleotide away. V gene TRBV30 combines with J gene TRBJ2-5; D possibly matches TRBD1 or TRBD2 (6 bases each). V was clipped by 1 base and J by 5 bases, with 11 bases between them. Germline CDR1 GTSNPN, CDR2 SVGIG (reference sequence). The CDR3 consists of 13 residues. The CDR3 coding sequence is TGTGCCTGGAGTGCGGGGGCCGGGGAGACCCAGTACTTC. It translates to CAWSAGAGETQYF.

The table lists this clonotype with a few counts. V gene TRBV9 combines with J gene TRBJ1-5; possible D gene TRBD1, 6 bases. This CDR3 contains 15 residues. The germline gives CDR1 SGDLS, CDR2 YYNGEE. The V end was cut by 4 bases, the J end by 7 bases, with 18 bases between. CDR3 in DNA: TGTGCCAGCAGCCCAGAGGGAGGGGGACTACAGCCCCAGCATTTT. It translates to CASSPEGGGLQPQHF.

This clonotype showed up many times. This sequence joins TRBV11-1 and TRBJ2-2; TRBD2 agrees at 7 bases. The CDR3 spans 16 residues. V lost 5 bases and J lost 3; bases outside the gene matches: 9. From germline, CDR1 is SGHAT and CDR2 FQDESV (reference sequence). CDR3 DNA: TGTGCCAGCAGCGGGGGGGGAGCACGGGACACCGGGGAGCTGTTTTTT. Translated: CASSGGGARDTGELFF.

Comments on this clonotype: A much larger clone sits a single nucleotide away, making a read error possible. This chain joins TRBV24-1 and TRBJ2-1, with a tentative D call TRBD1 (5 bases). The CDR3 is made up of 13 amino acids. CDR1 KGHDR and CDR2 SFDVKD come from the germline V gene. CDR3 DNA sequence: TGTGCCACCAGTGGTGACGCGGACAATAAGCAGTTCTTC. Its translation is CATSGDADNKQFF.

The chain combines TRBV20-1 with TRBJ2-1, with D uncertain. V gave up 4 bases and J gave up 7 bases, with 20 bases separating them. This CDR3 region has 15 residues. Germline CDR1 and CDR2: DFQATT and SNEGSKA (reference sequence). This CDR3 reads CSAKAAKFVSNEQFF. CDR3 DNA sequence: TGCAGTGCTAAGGCCGCAAAGTTTGTGAGTAATGAGCAGTTCTTC.

Only a few counts were recorded for this clonotype. J is TRBJ2-1 and V is TRBV7-3, with 12 bases identical to TRBD2. The ends lost 4 bases at V and 12 bases at J; junction bases unmatched: 13. CDR3 length equals 16 residues. The germline gives CDR1 SGHTA, CDR2 FQGTGA. The CDR3 DNA follows: TGTGCCAGCAGCTCAGGGCTAGCGGGAGGGGGGCTGGGGCAGTTCTTC. Translation: CASSSGLAGGGLGQFF.

This clonotype was picked up many times. The J gene is TRBJ2-1, the V gene TRBV5-1; TRBD2 matches at 11 bases. Per germline, CDR1 SGHRS and CDR2 YFSETQ. The CDR3 contains 15 residues. Unmatched junction bases numbered 10, after V lost 4 bases and J lost 10 bases. The CDR3 DNA reads as TGCGCCAGCAGCCCAAGACTAGCGGGAAGCGGGGAGCAGTTCTTC. The encoded protein is CASSPRLAGSGEQFF.